This T cell receptor (beta chain) was sequenced in a study of T cells in Graves' hyperthyroidism and ophthalmopathy. Notes on the study in general: The model foresaw ophthalmopathy a median around 6.4 months prior to onset.

Under 3 months was the duration of disease in ophthalmopathy patients, who also had a Clinical Activity Score of at least 3 and a NOSPECS grade of at least 4. Orbital computed tomography and thyroid ultrasound, together with serum TRAb and thyroxine and clinical symptoms, were used for diagnoses. The authors took PBMCs from 10 ml fresh peripheral blood. Template material for amplifying TCR beta CDR3 regions consisted of RNA transcripts. The primer set for the first-round RT-PCR of the TCR CDR3 was HTBI. One entry per CDR3 protein, called by TCRdb with MiXCR from the multiplex PCR reads. The profile shows about 290,000 distinct CDR3 sequences, approximately 18% of them singletons. This clonotype was counted at least ten times. Its antigen is undetermined. Per the germline V gene, CDR1 is LGHDT and CDR2 is YNNKEL (reference sequence). The J segment lost 4 bases and the V segment lost 1 base, leaving 11 bases of the junction unmatched. This CDR3 is 18 amino acids long.

This sequence was found in a man between 45 and 60 years old with Graves' ophthalmopathy. Sequenced input: blood. The chain uses TRBV3-1 and TRBJ2-2; 8 nucleotides align to TRBD2. In DNA form, the CDR3 reads TGTGCCAGCAGCCAAGTCGTTCCGGGAGGGTCGTCCACCGGGGAGCTGTTTTTT. This translates into CASSQVVPGGSSTGELFF.